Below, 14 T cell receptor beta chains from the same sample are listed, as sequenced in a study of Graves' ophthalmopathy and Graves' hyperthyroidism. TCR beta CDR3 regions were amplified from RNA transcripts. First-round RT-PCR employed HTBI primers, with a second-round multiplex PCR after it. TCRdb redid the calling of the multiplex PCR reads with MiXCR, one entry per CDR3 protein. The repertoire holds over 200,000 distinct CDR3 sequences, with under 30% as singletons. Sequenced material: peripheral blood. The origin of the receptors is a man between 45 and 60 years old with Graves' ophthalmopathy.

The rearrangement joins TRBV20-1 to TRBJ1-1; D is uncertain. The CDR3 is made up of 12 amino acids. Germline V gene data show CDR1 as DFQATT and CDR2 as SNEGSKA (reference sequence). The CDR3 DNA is TGCAGGACCCTCGCGGGCGATTCTGAAGCTTTCTTT. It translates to CRTLAGDSEAFF.

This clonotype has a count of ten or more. CDR3 sequence: CASSFAGAETQYF. DNA for the CDR3: TGTGCCAGCAGCTTTGCGGGGGCTGAGACCCAGTACTTC. This rearrangement joins TRBV11-2 to TRBJ2-5; a weak D match, TRBD2 (7 bases). The CDR3 consists of 13 residues. Trimming cost V 3 bases and J 5 bases, with 10 bases left between them. Germline CDR1 is SGHAT and CDR2 is FQNNGV. Full variable domain (remainder filled in from reference TRBV11-2 and TRBJ2-5): EAGVAQSPRYKIIEKRQSVAFWCNPISGHATLYWYQQILGQGPKLLIQFQNNGVVDDSQLPKDRFSAERLKGVDSTLKIQPAKLEDSAVYLCASSFAGAETQYFGPGTRLLVL.

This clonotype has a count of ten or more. The CDR3 protein is CSARRDELSPLHF. The CDR3 bases are TGCAGTGCCCGCCGGGACGAATTATCACCCCTCCACTTT. The V gene is TRBV20-1, the J gene TRBJ1-6; perhaps TRBD1 as D (5 bases). The CDR3 is 13 amino acids. The V and J ends lost 6 bases and 10 bases respectively, with 16 bases between them. Germline loops: CDR1 DFQATT, CDR2 SNEGSKA (reference sequence).

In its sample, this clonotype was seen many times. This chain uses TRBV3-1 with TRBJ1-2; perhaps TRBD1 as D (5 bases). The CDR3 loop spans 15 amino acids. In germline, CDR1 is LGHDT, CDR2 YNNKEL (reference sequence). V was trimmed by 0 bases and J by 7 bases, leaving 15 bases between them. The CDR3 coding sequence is TGTGCCAGCAGCCAAGACCCCGCAGGGTACGGTGGCTACACCTTC. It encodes CASSQDPAGYGGYTF.

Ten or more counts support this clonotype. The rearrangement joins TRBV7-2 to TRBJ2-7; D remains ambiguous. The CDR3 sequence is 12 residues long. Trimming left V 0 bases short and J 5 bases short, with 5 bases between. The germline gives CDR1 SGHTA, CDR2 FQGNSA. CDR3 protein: CASSLALDEQYF. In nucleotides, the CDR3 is TGTGCCAGCAGCTTAGCGCTAGACGAGCAGTACTTC.

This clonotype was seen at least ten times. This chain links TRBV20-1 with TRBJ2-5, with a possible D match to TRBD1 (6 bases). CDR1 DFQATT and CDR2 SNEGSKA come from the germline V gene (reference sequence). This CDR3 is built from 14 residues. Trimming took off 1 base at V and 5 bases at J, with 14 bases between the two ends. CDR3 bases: TGCAGTGCTAGAGTTTCAGGGGTTTCGGAGACCCAGTACTTC. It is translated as CSARVSGVSETQYF.

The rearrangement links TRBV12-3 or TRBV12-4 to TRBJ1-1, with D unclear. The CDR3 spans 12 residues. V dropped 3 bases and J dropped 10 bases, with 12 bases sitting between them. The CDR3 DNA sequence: TGTGCCAGCAGTTTTGTAGGGCGACGAGCTTTCTTT. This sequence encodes CASSFVGRRAFF.

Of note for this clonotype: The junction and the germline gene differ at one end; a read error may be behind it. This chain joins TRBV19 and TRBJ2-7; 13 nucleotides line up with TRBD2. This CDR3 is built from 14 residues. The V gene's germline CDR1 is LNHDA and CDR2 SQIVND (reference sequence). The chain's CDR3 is CASTRTSGSYERYF. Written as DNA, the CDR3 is TGTGCCAGTACGAGGACTAGCGGGAGCTACGAGCGGTACTTC.

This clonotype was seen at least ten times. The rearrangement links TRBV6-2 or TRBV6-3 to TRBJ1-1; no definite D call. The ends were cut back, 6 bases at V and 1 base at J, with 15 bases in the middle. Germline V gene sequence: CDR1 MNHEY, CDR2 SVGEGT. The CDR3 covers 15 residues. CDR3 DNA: TGTGCCAGCAGATACATAGGACGGACGAACACTGAAGCTTTCTTT. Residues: CASRYIGRTNTEAFF.

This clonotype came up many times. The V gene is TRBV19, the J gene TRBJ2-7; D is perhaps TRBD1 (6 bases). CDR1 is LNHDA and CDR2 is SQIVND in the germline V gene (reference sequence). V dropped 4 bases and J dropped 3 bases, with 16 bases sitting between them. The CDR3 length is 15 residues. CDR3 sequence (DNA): TGTGCCAGTAGTACGTCGTCGGACAGCTACTACGAGCAGTACTTC. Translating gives CASSTSSDSYYEQYF. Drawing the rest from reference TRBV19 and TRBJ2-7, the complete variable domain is DGGITQSPKYLFRKEGQNVTLSCEQNLNHDAMYWYRQDPGQGLRLIYYSQIVNDFQKGDIAEGYSVSREKKESFPLTVTSAQKNPTAFYLCASSTSSDSYYEQYFGPGTRLTVT.

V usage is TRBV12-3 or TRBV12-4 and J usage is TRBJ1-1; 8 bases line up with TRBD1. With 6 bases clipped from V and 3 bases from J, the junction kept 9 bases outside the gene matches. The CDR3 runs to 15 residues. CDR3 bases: TGTGCCAGCAGCAAGAGGACAGGGCGAGACACTGAAGCTTTCTTT. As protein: CASSKRTGRDTEAFF.

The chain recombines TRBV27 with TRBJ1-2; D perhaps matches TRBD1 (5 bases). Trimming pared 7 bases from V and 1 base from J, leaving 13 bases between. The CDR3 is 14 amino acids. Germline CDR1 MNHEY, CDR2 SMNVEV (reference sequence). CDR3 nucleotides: TGTGCCAGCAAGATTGGGGGGATTAACTATGGCTACACCTTC. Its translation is CASKIGGINYGYTF.

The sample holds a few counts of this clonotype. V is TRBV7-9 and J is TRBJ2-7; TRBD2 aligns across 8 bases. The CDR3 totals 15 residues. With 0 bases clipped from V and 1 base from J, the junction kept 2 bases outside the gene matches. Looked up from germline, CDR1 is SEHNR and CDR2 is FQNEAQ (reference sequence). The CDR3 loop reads CASSLATSVSYEQYF. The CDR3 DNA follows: TGTGCCAGCAGCTTAGCGACTAGCGTTTCCTACGAGCAGTACTTC.

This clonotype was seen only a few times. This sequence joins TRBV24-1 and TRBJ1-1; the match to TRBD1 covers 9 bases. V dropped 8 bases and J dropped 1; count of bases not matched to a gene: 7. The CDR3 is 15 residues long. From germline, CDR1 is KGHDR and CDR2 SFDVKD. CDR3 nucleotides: TGTGCCACCAAGGGACAGGGCGGAGGGAACACTGAAGCTTTCTTT. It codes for CATKGQGGGNTEAFF.